The 5 T cell receptor beta chains below were found in one sample sequenced in a study of vaccination effects on CD4 cells after COVID-19. The protocol was immunoSEQ multiplex PCR, while the TCRdb copy is restricted to in-frame clones and leaves out a portion. The sample has approximately 61,000 clones, around four fifths seen once. ViraFEST assay sequencing came after antigen-specific CD4+ T cells were expanded with viral peptide pools. After roughly 11 days in culture, the CD4+ T cells were isolated. Subjects were given two BNT162b2 or mRNA-1273 vaccine doses. These receptors' targets are unknown. The sequencing here drew on CD4+ T cells from PBMCs cultured with HCoV-229E spike peptides, taken after COVID-19 vaccination. The origin of the receptors is a human donor who received a COVID-19 vaccine.

The V and J genes are TRBV7-3 and TRBJ2-3, with D unresolved. Germline-derived CDR1 and CDR2 are SGHTA and FQGTGA. The V end lost 0 bases, the J end lost 3 bases, and 7 bases lay between the germline ends. CDR3 length equals 14 residues. The CDR3 DNA reads TGTGCCAGCAGCTTAACGTCCCGGACAGATACGCAGTATTTT. Amino acids: CASSLTSRTDTQYF.

V gene TRBV3-1 (or the pseudogene TRBV3-2) combines with J gene TRBJ1-6; D not certain. With 1 base removed from V and 8 bases from J, the gap between germline ends came to 6 bases. The CDR3 is made up of 13 amino acids. Germline CDR1 reads LGHDT; CDR2 reads YNNKEL (reference sequence). In DNA form, the CDR3 reads TGTGCCAGCAGCCAAGGTTCGGATTCACCCCTCCACTTT. It yields the protein CASSQGSDSPLHF.

The chain joins TRBV2 to TRBJ1-2, with 11 bases that match TRBD1. The CDR3 runs 14 residues. Per the germline V gene, CDR1 is SNHLY and CDR2 is FYNNEI. V lost 6 bases and J lost 6; bases outside the gene matches: 6. The CDR3 DNA sequence: TGTGCCAGCAGCACCGGACAGGGGGCGCATGGCTACACCTTC. Its translation: CASSTGQGAHGYTF.

The V call is TRBV30, the J call TRBJ1-5; 8 bases agree with TRBD1. The V segment lost 0 bases and the J segment 6 bases; nucleotides outside the gene matches: 4. Germline V gives CDR1 GTSNPN, CDR2 SVGIG (reference sequence). The CDR3 totals 14 residues. CDR3 sequence: CAWSVTGGGQPQHF. The CDR3 bases are TGTGCCTGGAGTGTAACAGGGGGTGGTCAGCCCCAGCATTTT. Supplemented by reference TRBV30 and TRBJ1-5, the full variable domain reads SQTIHQWPATLVQPVGSPLSLECTVEGTSNPNLYWYRQAAGRGLQLLFYSVGIGQISSEVPQNLSASRPQDRQFILSSKKLLLSDSGFYLCAWSVTGGGQPQHFGDGTRLSIL.

J is TRBJ2-1 and V is TRBV10-3, with 7 bases matching TRBD1. The V and J ends lost 3 bases and 5 bases, in that order; junction bases with no gene match: 10. The germline V gene has CDR1 ENHRY and CDR2 SYGVKD. This CDR3 has 16 residues. The CDR3 sequence: CAISDYDRVRNNEQFF. The CDR3 bases are TGTGCCATCAGTGATTATGACAGGGTCAGAAACAATGAGCAGTTCTTC.